A single sample gave rise to the 14 T cell receptor beta chains below, sequenced in a study of T cell responses to AZD1222 COVID-19 vaccine. The data were produced by immunoSEQ multiplex PCR, yet TCRdb's version contains in-frame clones alone and is incomplete. The table lists some 200,000 clones, more than 75% of them singletons. Sequenced material: peripheral blood, taken on day 0 of AZD1222 vaccination. The receptor set was obtained from an adult in good health.

This chain links TRBV7-2 with TRBJ1-5, with D hard to call. Between the trimmed V and J ends, which lost 2 bases and 0 bases, there was a span of 5 bases. The V gene's germline CDR1 is SGHTA and CDR2 FQGNSA. This CDR3 spans 14 amino acids. The CDR3 loop reads CASSLLDSNQPQHF. As DNA, the CDR3 is TGTGCCAGCAGCTTACTAGATAGCAATCAGCCCCAGCATTTT.

The chain uses TRBV3-1 (or the pseudogene TRBV3-2) and TRBJ2-7; 14 bases are shared with TRBD2. CDR1 and CDR2 (germline): LGHDT, YNNKEL (reference sequence). V gave up 3 bases and J gave up 13 bases; unmatched junction bases: 8. This CDR3 is built from 14 residues. DNA for the CDR3: TGTGCCAGCAGCCACGGGACTAGCGGGAGTCCGTGTTACTTC. Protein sequence: CASSHGTSGSPCYF.

The chain carries TRBV18 and TRBJ2-1; 8 bases align to TRBD2. The CDR3 is 16 amino acids. V was clipped by 4 bases and J by 2 bases; unmatched bases: 7. Germline V lookup: CDR1 KGHSH, CDR2 LQKENI. The CDR3 is CASSLRTGGAYNEQFF. Here the CDR3 DNA reads TGTGCCAGCTCACTGCGGACCGGGGGGGCCTACAATGAGCAGTTCTTC.

The chain couples TRBV9 to TRBJ2-7, with 9 bases that match TRBD1. Germline CDR1 SGDLS, CDR2 YYNGEE. With 0 bases clipped from V and 5 bases from J, the junction kept 9 bases outside the gene matches. This CDR3 has 16 residues. The CDR3 DNA sequence: TGTGCCAGCAGCGTAGATCCGGGACAGGGCGTCCACGAGCAGTACTTC. This translates into CASSVDPGQGVHEQYF. Using reference TRBV9 and TRBJ2-7 for the parts outside the CDR3, the full variable domain is DSGVTQTPKHLITATGQRVTLRCSPRSGDLSVYWYQQSLDQGLQFLIQYYNGEERAKGNILERFSAQQFPDLHSELNLSSLELGDSALYFCASSVDPGQGVHEQYFGPGTRLTVT.

Concerning this clone: The same CDR3 arises from other DNA sequences in this sample as well. The chain employs TRBV7-2 and TRBJ1-1, with TRBD1 as a possible D gene (6 bases). The CDR3 runs to 13 residues. Germline loops: CDR1 SGHTA, CDR2 FQGNSA. The ends were cut back, 1 base at V and 4 bases at J, with 7 bases in the middle. The DNA for the CDR3 is TGTGCCAGCAGCTTAGGAGGGGGCACTGAAGCTTTCTTT. Translating gives CASSLGGGTEAFF.

This clone was recorded a few times. This chain joins TRBV28 and TRBJ1-1; D unclear. V was trimmed by 6 bases and J by 3 bases, leaving 14 bases between them. Per the germline V gene, CDR1 is MDHEN and CDR2 is SYDVKM. There are 14 residues in the CDR3. CDR3 sequence reads: CASSRAPEDTEAFF. CDR3 sequence (DNA): TGTGCCAGCAGCCGCGCCCCTGAGGACACTGAAGCTTTCTTT. Filled out from reference TRBV28 and TRBJ1-1, the complete variable domain reads DVKVTQSSRYLVKRTGEKVFLECVQDMDHENMFWYRQDPGLGLRLIYFSYDVKMKEKGDIPEGYSVSREKKERFSLILESASTNQTSMYLCASSRAPEDTEAFFGQGTRLTVV.

This sequence joins TRBV5-3 and TRBJ2-5; D possibly corresponds to TRBD1 (5 bases). TRBV5-3 qualifies as an ORF whose function is uncertain. Trimming took 1 base from V and 1 from J, leaving 8 bases between them. The CDR3 has 14 amino acids. In DNA, the CDR3 is TGTGCCAGAAGCTTGTTAGGGGCCCAAGAGACCCAGTACTTC. It yields the protein CARSLLGAQETQYF.

This rearrangement joins TRBV21-1 to TRBJ2-1. TRBV21-1 represents a pseudogene. The CDR3 length is 18 residues. The CDR3 nucleotides are TGTGCCAGCAGCAAAAAAGAAGGTAATTGGTTCTCCTACAATGAGCAGTTCTTC. The encoded protein is CASSKKEGNWFSYNEQFF.

V gene TRBV5-1 combines with J gene TRBJ1-2, with D hard to call. CDR3 length equals 16 residues. Germline lookup yields CDR1 SGHRS and CDR2 YFSETQ. V was trimmed by 0 bases and J by 4 bases, leaving 16 bases between them. The CDR3 spells CASSLARQPTGYGYTF. The CDR3 DNA reads as TGCGCCAGCAGCTTGGCTCGGCAGCCAACGGGCTATGGCTACACCTTC.

The CDR3 region has the DNA TGTGCCAGCAGGACCTGGTCCGGGACAGGTGCCAATCAGCCCCAGCATTTT. Amino acid sequence: CASRTWSGTGANQPQHF. This chain joins TRBV28 and TRBJ1-5, with 8 positions matching TRBD1. The CDR3 is 17 amino acids. From germline, CDR1 is MDHEN and CDR2 SYDVKM. V gave up 6 bases and J gave up 3 bases; unmatched junction bases: 13.

The CDR3 spells CASSEALGDQPQHF. CDR3 bases: TGTGCCAGCAGTGAAGCTCTGGGGGACCAGCCCCAGCATTTT. The chain uses TRBV2 and TRBJ1-5; D might be TRBD1 (5 bases). Germline loops: CDR1 SNHLY, CDR2 FYNNEI. Between the trimmed V and J ends, which lost 0 bases and 7 bases, there was a span of 10 bases. CDR3 length: 14 amino acids. Together with reference TRBV2 and TRBJ1-5, the CDR3 gives the full variable domain: EPEVTQTPSHQVTQMGQEVILRCVPISNHLYFYWYRQILGQKVEFLVSFYNNEISEKSEIFDDQFSVERPDGSNFTLKIRSTKLEDSAMYFCASSEALGDQPQHFGDGTRLSIL.

The chain is built from TRBV6-5 and TRBJ1-2, with D maybe TRBD1 (6 bases). The germline V gene encodes CDR1 MNHEY and CDR2 SVGAGI. The CDR3 is made up of 12 amino acids. V gave up 4 bases and J gave up 8 bases, with 11 bases separating them. CDR3 sequence reads: CASSLYRDGYTF. The CDR3, as DNA: TGTGCCAGCAGTTTATACAGGGACGGCTACACCTTC.

J is TRBJ1-6 and V is TRBV19; maybe TRBD1 (6 bases). Germline-derived CDR1 and CDR2 are LNHDA and SQIVND (reference sequence). CDR3 length: 16 residues. The V gene lost 10 bases and the J gene lost 10 bases, with 26 bases spanning the gap. The CDR3 loop reads CATKGLTQGLRSPLHF. CDR3 coding DNA: TGTGCCACAAAAGGCCTCACACAGGGTCTGCGGTCACCCCTCCACTTT.

J is TRBJ1-6 and V is TRBV6-6; 8 nucleotides agree with TRBD1. V dropped 5 bases and J dropped 10; count of bases not matched to a gene: 10. This CDR3 has 15 residues. Germline V gene lookup returns CDR1 MNHNY and CDR2 SVGAGI (reference sequence). CDR3 coding DNA: TGTGCCAGCAGTGGAACCGGGACAGGCGGCTCACCCCTCCACTTT. Protein product: CASSGTGTGGSPLHF.